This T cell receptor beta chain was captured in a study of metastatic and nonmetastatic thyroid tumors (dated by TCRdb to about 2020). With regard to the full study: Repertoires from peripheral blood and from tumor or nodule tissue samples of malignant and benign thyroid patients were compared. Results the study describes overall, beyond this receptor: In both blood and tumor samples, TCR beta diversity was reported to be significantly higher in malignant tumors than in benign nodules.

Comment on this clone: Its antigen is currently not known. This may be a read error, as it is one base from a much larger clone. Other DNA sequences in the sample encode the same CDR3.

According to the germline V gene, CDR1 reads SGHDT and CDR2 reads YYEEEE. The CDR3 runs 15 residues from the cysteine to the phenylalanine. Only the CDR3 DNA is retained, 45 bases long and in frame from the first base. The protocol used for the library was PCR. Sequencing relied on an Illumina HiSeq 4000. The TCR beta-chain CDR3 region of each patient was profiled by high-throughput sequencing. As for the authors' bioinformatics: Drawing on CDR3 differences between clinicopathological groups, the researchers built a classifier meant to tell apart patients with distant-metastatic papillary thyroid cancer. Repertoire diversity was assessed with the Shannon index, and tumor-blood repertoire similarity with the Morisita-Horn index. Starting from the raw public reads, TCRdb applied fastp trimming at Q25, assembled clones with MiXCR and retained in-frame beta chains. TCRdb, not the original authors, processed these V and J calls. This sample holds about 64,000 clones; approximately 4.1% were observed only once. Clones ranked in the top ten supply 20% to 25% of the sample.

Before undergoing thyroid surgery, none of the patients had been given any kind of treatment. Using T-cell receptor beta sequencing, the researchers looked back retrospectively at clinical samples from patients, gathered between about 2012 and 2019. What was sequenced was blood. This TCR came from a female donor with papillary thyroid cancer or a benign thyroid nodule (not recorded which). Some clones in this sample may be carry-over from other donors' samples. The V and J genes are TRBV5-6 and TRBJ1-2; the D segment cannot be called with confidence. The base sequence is TGTGCCAGCAGCTCCTCCCATGGAGGCAACTATGGCTACACCTTT. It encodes CASSSSHGGNYGYTF.